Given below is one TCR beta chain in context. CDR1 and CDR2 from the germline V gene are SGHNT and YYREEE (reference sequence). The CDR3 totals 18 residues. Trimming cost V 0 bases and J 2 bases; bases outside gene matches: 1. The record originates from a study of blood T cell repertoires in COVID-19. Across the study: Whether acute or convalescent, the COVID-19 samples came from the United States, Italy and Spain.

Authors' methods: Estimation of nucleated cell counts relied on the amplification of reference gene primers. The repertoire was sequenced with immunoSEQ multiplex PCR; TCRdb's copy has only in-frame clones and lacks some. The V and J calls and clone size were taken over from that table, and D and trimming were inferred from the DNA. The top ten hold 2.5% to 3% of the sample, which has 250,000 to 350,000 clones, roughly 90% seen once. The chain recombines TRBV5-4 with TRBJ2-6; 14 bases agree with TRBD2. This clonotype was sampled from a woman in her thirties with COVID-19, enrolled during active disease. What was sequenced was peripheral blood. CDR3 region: CASSLGGLAGAGANVLTF. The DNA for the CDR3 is TGTGCCAGCAGCTTGGGGGGACTAGCGGGAGCTGGGGCCAACGTCCTGACTTTC. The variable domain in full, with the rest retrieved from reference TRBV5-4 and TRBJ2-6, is ETGVTQSPTHLIKTRGQQVTLRCSSQSGHNTVSWYQQALGQGPQFIFQYYREEENGRGNFPPRFSGLQFPNYSSELNVNALELDDSALYLCASSLGGLAGAGANVLTFGAGSRLTVL.